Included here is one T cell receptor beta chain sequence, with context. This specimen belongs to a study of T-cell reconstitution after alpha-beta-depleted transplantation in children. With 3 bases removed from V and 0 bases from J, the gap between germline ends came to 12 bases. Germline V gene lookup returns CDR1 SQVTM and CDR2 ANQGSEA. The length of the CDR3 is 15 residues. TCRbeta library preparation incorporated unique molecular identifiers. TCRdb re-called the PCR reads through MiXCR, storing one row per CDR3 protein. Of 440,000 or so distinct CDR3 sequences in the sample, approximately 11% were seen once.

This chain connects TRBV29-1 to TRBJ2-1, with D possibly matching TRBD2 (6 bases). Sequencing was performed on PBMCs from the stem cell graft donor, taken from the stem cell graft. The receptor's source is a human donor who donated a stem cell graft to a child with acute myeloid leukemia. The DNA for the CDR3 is TGCAGCGTTGAGGGACGGGACTTCTCCTACAATGAGCAGTTCTTC. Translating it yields CSVEGRDFSYNEQFF.